This TCR beta chain was recorded in a study of CD8+ T cells in alopecia areata. General study points: The study found TCR sharing across patients less clear than in mice, possibly for HLA reasons.

Treatment here: oral pan-JAK inhibitor, 5-10 mg twice daily. Details on this clone: Its target is not known.

The CDR3 contains 12 residues. Deletions cut 6 bases from V and 6 bases from J, with 12 bases between. Germline CDR1 reads MNHNS; CDR2 reads SASEGT. cDNA prepared by RNA extraction and subsequent reverse transcription served as the template for sequencing. Profiled with immunoSEQ multiplex PCR; TCRdb holds only in-frame clones, not every one. This table holds 150,000 to 200,000 clones, roughly 46% found once. The specimen comprised CD8+ T cells sorted from blood, sampled around week 54, from a patient treated with tofacitinib. The receptor's source is a human donor with alopecia areata. V usage is TRBV6-1 and J usage is TRBJ2-7; perhaps TRBD2 as D (5 bases). The CDR3 DNA reads as TGTGCCAGCAGCCCGACGGGGTTCGAGCAGTACTTC. Amino acids: CASSPTGFEQYF.